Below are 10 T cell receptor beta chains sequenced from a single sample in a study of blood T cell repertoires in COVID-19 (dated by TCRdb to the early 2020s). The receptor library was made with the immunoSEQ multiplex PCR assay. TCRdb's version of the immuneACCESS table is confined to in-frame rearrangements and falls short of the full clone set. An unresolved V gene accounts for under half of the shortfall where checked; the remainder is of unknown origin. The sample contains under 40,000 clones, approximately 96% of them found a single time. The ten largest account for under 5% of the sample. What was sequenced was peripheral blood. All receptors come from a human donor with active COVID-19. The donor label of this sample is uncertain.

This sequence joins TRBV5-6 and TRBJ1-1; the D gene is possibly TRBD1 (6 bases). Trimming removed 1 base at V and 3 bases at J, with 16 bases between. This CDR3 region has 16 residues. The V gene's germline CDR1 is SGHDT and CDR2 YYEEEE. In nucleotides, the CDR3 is TGTGCCAGCAGCTTGAGGGCAGGGGCCATTTACACTGAAGCTTTCTTT. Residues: CASSLRAGAIYTEAFF.

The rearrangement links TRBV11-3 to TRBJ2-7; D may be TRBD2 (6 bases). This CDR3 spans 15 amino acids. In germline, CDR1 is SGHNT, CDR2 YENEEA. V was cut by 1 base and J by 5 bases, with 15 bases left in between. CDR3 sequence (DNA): TGTGCCAGCAGCTTAGGGGACTTTAAAGACAACGAGCAGTACTTC. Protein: CASSLGDFKDNEQYF.

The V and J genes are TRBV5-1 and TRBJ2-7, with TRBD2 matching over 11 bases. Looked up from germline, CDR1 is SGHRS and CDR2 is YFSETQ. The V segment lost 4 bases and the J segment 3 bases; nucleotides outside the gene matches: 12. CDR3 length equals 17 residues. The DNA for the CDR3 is TGCGCCAGCAGCCCTACTAGCGGGAGTGAACGGAGCTACGAGCAGTACTTC. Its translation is CASSPTSGSERSYEQYF.

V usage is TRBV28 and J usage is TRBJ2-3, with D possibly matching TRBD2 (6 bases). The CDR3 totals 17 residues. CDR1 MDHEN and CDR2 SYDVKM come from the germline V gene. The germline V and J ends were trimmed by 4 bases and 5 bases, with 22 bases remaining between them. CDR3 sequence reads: CASSSRDSRGPIDTQYF. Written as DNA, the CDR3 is TGTGCCAGCAGTTCGCGGGACTCGCGGGGCCCCATAGATACGCAGTATTTT.

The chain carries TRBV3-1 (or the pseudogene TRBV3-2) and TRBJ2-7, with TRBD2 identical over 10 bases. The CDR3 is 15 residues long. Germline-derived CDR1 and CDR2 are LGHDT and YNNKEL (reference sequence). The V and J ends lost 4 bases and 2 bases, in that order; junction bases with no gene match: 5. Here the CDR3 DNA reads TGTGCCAGCAGCCCTCGCCTAGCGGGGGCCTACGAGCAGTACTTC. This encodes CASSPRLAGAYEQYF.

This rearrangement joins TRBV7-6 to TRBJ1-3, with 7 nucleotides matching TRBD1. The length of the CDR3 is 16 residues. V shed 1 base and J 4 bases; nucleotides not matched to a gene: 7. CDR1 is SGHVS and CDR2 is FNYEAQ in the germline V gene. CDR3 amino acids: CASSLGGQVSGNTIYF. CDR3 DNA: TGTGCCAGCAGCTTAGGAGGACAGGTCTCAGGAAACACCATATATTTT.

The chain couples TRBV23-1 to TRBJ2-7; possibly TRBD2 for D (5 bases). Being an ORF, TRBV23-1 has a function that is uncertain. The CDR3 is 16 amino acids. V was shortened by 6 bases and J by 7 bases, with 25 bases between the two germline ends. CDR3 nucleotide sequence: TGCGCCAGCAGCCCCACACCCGGACGGGGAGTGGGGGAGCAGTACTTC. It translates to CASSPTPGRGVGEQYF.

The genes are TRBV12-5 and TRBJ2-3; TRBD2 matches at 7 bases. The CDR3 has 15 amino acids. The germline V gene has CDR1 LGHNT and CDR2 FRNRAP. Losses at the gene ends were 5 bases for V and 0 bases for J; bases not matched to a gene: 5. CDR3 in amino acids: CASGLSGTSTDTQYF. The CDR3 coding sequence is TGTGCTAGTGGTCTGAGCGGGACTAGCACAGATACGCAGTATTTT.

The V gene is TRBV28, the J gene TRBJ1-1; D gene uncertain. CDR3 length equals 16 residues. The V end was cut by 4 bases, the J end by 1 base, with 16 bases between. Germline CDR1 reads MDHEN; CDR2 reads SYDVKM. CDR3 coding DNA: TGTGCCAGCAGTTCTCCCACTATCCAGAGGAACACTGAAGCTTTCTTT. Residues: CASSSPTIQRNTEAFF.

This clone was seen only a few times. The CDR3 here is CASSLAPALTGYGYTF. The CDR3 DNA reads as TGTGCCAGCAGCTTAGCCCCCGCCCTTACGGGCTATGGCTACACCTTC. The chain carries TRBV7-9 and TRBJ1-2, with D unclear. This CDR3 has 16 amino acids. The germline V and J ends were trimmed by 0 bases and 4 bases, with 15 bases remaining between them. Per the germline V gene, CDR1 is SEHNR and CDR2 is FQNEAQ (reference sequence).